What follows is one T cell receptor (beta chain) and its context. This clone was detected only once. No antigen is known for it. No qualities accompany the bases; no much larger clone lies one base away. These data come from a study of Ad26.COV2.S vaccination and SARS-CoV-2 variants (dated by TCRdb to the early 2020s). The study in broad terms: Vaccine-arm donors were drawn from COV1001, a multicentre, randomized, double-blind, placebo-controlled phase I-IIa trial of Ad26.COV2.S in healthy adults. Ad26.COV2.S was given intramuscularly at 5x10^10 or 1x10^11 viral particles, as a single shot or as two shots 56 days apart. The specificity and breadth of SARS-CoV-2-reactive T cell receptors after Ad26.COV2.S vaccination were assessed by TCRbeta repertoire sequencing. A total of some 30 samples were included in the TCR-sequenced set, comprising approximately 20 Ad26.COV2.S vaccine recipients, 5 placebo recipients and 8 SARS-CoV-2 convalescent individuals. Trial participants were randomized into five groups of five: low-dose or high-dose Ad26.COV2.S given once or twice, or placebo on both occasions. Throughout the experiments and outcome assessment, investigators stayed blinded to trial group allocation.

The sample's treatment or condition label, in plain terms: roughly 18 received Ad26.COV2.S at low or high dose, single or two shots; 5 received placebo; per-sample allocation not given. For vaccine and placebo recipients, repertoires were sequenced using samples collected on day 63 after the first injection. Between 29 July and 7 August 2020, Cohort 1b enrolled 25 adults aged 18-55 years at one site in Boston, USA. As a vaccine, Ad26.COV2.S was a replication-incompetent adenovirus type 26 vector that expressed a prefusion-stabilized SARS-CoV-2 spike protein derived from the original Wuhan strain. General study outcomes and caveats: Ad26.COV2.S recipients had higher spike-specific TCR breadth than placebo recipients (P = 0.0014). After vaccination, substantial breadth of spike-specific CD8+ and CD4+ T cell responses was reported. It was noted by the authors that total T cell responses may have been underestimated by the TCR breadth and depth analyses. Vaccine and placebo recipients had similar non-spike TCR breadth, a finding consistent with the vaccine containing only spike. Comparing responses between vaccine doses or regimens was not something the study was powered to do.

The CDR3, from cysteine to phenylalanine, totals 14 residues. Only the CDR3 part of the read is kept: 42 bases, read in frame from the first base. V is cut by 7 bases and J by 0 bases, and the space between the germline ends is 10 bases. For CDR1 and CDR2, the germline V gene lists MNHEY and SVGAGI. The immunoSEQ Assay was the method used to sequence TCRbeta CDR3 regions. After extraction, genomic DNA underwent amplification by bias-controlled multiplex PCR, followed by high-throughput sequencing. The authors processed their data as follows. To quantify the absolute abundance of every unique TCRbeta CDR3 region, sequences were collapsed and filtered. T cell fraction was estimated by normalization of TCRbeta template counts to usable DNA, with usable DNA being measured through amplification of reference genes present in all nucleated cells. Repertoire TCRs were annotated as SARS-CoV-2-specific when V gene, CDR3 amino acid sequence and J gene were exactly matched to a known reactive TCR set. MIRA supplied the reference SARS-CoV-2 TCR set, which was filtered for enrichment in COVID-19-positive ImmuneCODE repertoires so that public or cross-reactive TCRs were removed. Using the MIRA antigens, annotated TCRs were further analysed by specific ORF or by position within an ORF. Depth was the summed frequency of annotated unique rearrangements, while breadth was defined as annotated unique rearrangements over total unique productive rearrangements. TCR breadth was compared between groups using two-sided Wilcoxon rank-sum tests. TCRdb limited this immuneACCESS table to in-frame rearrangements with V and J called. A share of clones is missing; checked studies link under half to unresolved V genes, and the rest is unexplained. D and trimming come from the DNA, and the V and J calls and clone size come from that table. In all, the sample holds more than 250,000 clones, and about 87% of those were seen once. The ten biggest clones cover about 3.6% of the sample.

The chain was built from TRBV6-5 and TRBJ1-5; the D gene is not confidently resolved. The source is a person between 18 and 60 years old who received the Ad26.COV2.S COVID-19 vaccine or a placebo. The input for sequencing was peripheral blood, taken in a trial of Ad26.COV2.S vaccine versus placebo. The CDR3 protein sequence reads: CASTKDFSNQPQHF. Here is the DNA: TGTGCCAGCACTAAGGACTTTAGCAATCAGCCCCAGCATTTT.